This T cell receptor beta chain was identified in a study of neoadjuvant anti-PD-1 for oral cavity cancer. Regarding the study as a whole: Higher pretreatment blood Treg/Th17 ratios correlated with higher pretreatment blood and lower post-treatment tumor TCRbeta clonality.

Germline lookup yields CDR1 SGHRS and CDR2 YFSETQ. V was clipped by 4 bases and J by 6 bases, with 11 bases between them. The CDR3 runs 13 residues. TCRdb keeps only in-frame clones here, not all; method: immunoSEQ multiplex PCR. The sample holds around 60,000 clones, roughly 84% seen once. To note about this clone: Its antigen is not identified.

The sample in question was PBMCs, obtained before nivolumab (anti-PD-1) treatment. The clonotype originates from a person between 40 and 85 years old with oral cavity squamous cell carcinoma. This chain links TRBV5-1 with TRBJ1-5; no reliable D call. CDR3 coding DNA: TGCGCCAGCAGCCCAGAAGGGAGTCAGCCCCAGCATTTT. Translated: CASSPEGSQPQHF.